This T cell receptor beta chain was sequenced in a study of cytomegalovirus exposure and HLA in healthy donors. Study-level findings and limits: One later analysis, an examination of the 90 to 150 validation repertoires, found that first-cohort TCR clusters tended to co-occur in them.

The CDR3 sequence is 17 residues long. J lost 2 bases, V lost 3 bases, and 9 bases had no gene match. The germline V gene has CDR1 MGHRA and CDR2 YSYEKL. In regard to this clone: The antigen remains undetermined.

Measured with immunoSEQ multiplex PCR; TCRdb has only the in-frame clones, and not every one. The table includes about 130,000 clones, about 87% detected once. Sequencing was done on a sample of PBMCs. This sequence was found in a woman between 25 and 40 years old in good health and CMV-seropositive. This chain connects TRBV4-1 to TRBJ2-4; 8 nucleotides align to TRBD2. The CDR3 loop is CASSHYPGGATKNIQYF. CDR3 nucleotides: TGCGCCAGCAGCCATTACCCGGGAGGGGCTACCAAAAACATTCAGTACTTC.